This T cell receptor beta chain came from a study of regulatory T cells in long-lasting Graves disease. Described time point: newly diagnosed GD, antithyroid drugs for less than 3 months. From RNA extracted from PBMCs, the TCR library was made. Germline CDR1 reads DFQATT; CDR2 reads SNEGSKA (reference sequence). The CDR3 loop spans 14 amino acids. V trimming: 5 bases; J trimming: 5 bases; junction bases outside the gene matches: 8. Study-wide results and limits: Persistent patients had more shared public clonotypes (fewer than 3,000) than new patients (about 920). Persistent disease was associated with favored TRBV28 usage and with favored use of TRBJ1-2 and TRBJ2-5.

As concerns this clonotype: Its specificity is not known.

Library construction for TCR beta used iRepertoire HTBI primers and Arm-PCR of CDR3 regions. TCRdb independently ran MiXCR on the multiplex PCR reads; one entry per CDR3 protein. The profile shows hundreds of thousands of distinct CDR3 sequences, 15% to 20% of them singletons. These same data were also listed under a study on T cells in Graves' hyperthyroidism and ophthalmopathy. That paper adds: Graves' hyperthyroidism was deemed stable absent ophthalmopathy progression within 18 months. The HTBI primer set served for first-round RT-PCR of the TCR CDR3.

Sequenced here: peripheral blood mononuclear cells (PBMCs), sampled at new diagnosis, from a patient treated with antithyroid drugs. The chain carries TRBV20-1 and TRBJ2-7; 11 bases align to TRBD2. The TCR was taken from a woman between 40 and 65 years old with Graves disease. The CDR3 reads CSAPRLAGSNEQYF. The CDR3 coding sequence is TGCAGTGCTCCAAGACTAGCGGGGTCAAACGAGCAGTACTTC.